This entry concerns a single T cell receptor (beta chain). The sample is drawn from a study of cytotoxic CD8 clonotypes in ibrutinib-treated CLL. On the study more broadly: Following a median around twelve months of treatment, with a range of 6 to 36, response samples were taken.

The CDR3 consists of 16 residues. Germline V gives CDR1 SGHTS, CDR2 YDEGEE. Trimming took 4 bases from V and 4 from J, leaving 20 bases between them. Sequencing used immunoSEQ multiplex PCR; TCRdb keeps in-frame clones, though not all of them. This table has 110,000 to 150,000 clones, 70% to 80% appearing once. This receptor was taken from a human donor with chronic lymphocytic leukemia. Sample: PBMCs, taken after 12 months of ibrutinib treatment. The rearrangement joins TRBV5-8 to TRBJ1-1, with TRBD1 as a possible D gene (5 bases). In DNA form, the CDR3 reads TGTGCCAGCAGCCCGGATCGTGGAGGGGCCCGCACTGAAGCTTTCTTT. Translation gives CASSPDRGGARTEAFF.